This T cell receptor (beta chain) was sequenced during a study of cytomegalovirus exposure and HLA in healthy donors (TCRdb year 2017). At the level of the whole study: An earlier analysis of approximately 600 of the donors reported 276 Gb of sequence data and 100 million to 140 million unique TCR beta sequences from about 180 million T cells. An early release that covered about 600 HLA-typed donors contained approximately 300 gigabases of sequencing data and approximately 85 million unique TCR sequences. Of the 350 to 400 genotyped donors, roughly 80% fell in the genetic ancestry cluster associated with self-reported Caucasian donors. The aim of the study was to test whether cataloging public T cell receptors could identify signatures of past pathogen exposure. The study profiled the T cell repertoires of under 700 subjects by immunosequencing and related them to cytomegalovirus serostatus. Besides the first cohort of about 730 subjects, a separate validation cohort made up of roughly 120 different subjects was used. To predict cytomegalovirus infection status, the study brought together high-throughput TCR immunosequencing, statistical association of individual TCRs with disease status, and machine learning. A later analysis re-examined previously published TCR beta repertoires from around 670 donors and added high-resolution HLA genotyping to investigate patterns of TCR occurrence. The later analysis used no new phenotypic data to find candidate immune exposures, relying instead on TCR beta sequences and their occurrence across donors. An earlier analysis of 450 to 750 of the donors used high-throughput TCR beta sequencing to judge whether each TCR beta V gene segment behaved as functional or pseudogenic. Donor age, sex, ethnicity and CMV serostatus were compiled alongside the repertoire data. In a later genetic analysis, genome-wide SNP genotypes for about three fifths of the roughly 670 donors were used, and that subset was treated as a discovery cohort. All discovery cohort repertoires had been generated using a single sequencing platform. HLA typing included class I and class II loci at four-digit resolution. Typing coverage varied by locus: roughly 629-640 donors for A, B, C, DRB1 and DQB1; approximately 500 for DQA1; about 600 for DPA1; more than 450 for DPB1. Five DR-DQ haplotypes were handled as single units for association and clustering, since linkage in the cohort was strong. On average, roughly 250,000 unique TCR beta nucleotide sequences were sequenced per donor among some 420 genotyped donors of the cohort, with around 19% of those sequences being non-productive.

Spanning cysteine to phenylalanine, the CDR3 consists of 15 amino acids. Only the CDR3 DNA stays, 45 bases, in frame from base 1. CDR1 and CDR2, looked up from the germline V gene (reference sequence), are LNHDA and SQIVND. V loses 0 bases, J loses 9 bases, and the germline ends lie 15 bases apart. The cohort consisted of some 670 healthy bone marrow donors. All cohort members were sampled while nominally healthy, although unrecorded immune exposures were likely present. The donor tested CMV seronegative and was one of the 352 seronegative cohort members. Each donor provided a peripheral blood sample, and peripheral blood mononuclear cells were used for TCR beta sequencing. The Qiagen DNeasy Blood Extraction Kit was used to extract genomic DNA from the blood cell samples. Library construction relied on the immunoSEQ multiplex PCR assay. For the multiplex PCR, a mixture combining 60 forward primers for TCR Vbeta segments and 13 reverse primers for TCR Jbeta segments was used. The CDR3 region of rearranged TCR beta genes was amplified from genomic DNA by a multiplex PCR assay. The Illumina HiSeq System was used to sequence the amplified TCR beta libraries as 87-base-pair reads. The source study handled its data this way. A later analysis counted approximately 76 million unique TCR beta chains across the 666 repertoires, and roughly 11 million of these chains were shared by at least two donors. Raw reads were error-corrected and collapsed into unique sequences with a nearest-neighbor algorithm that merged closely related sequences to remove PCR and sequencing errors. Alignment of CDR3 sequences to IMGT reference sequences was used to assign V, D and J gene segments. For a sequence to be retained, a match of at least six nucleotides to both a V gene segment and a J gene segment was required. A rearrangement counted as productive if the CDR3 had no stop codons and remained in frame with V and J, and every other rearrangement counted as non-productive. Following IMGT convention, CDR3 was defined as the stretch from the second conserved V-encoded cysteine up to the conserved J-encoded phenylalanine. The earlier analysis of some 550 of the donors excluded any sequence lacking an unambiguous match to a single V gene segment. In an earlier analysis of 500 to 750 of the donors, V segments were called functional above 56.7% productive rearrangements and were called segregating when the between-donor standard deviation exceeded 5%. A statistical classification framework was built to diagnose cytomegalovirus status from the catalog of TCR beta chain sequences. In a later analysis, V and J genes were assigned by comparing TCR nucleotide sequences against IMGT/GENE-DB human TR gene sequences. A later analysis assigned CDR3 sequences and most-parsimonious VDJ recombination scenarios with the TCRdist pipeline. In a later analysis, each TCR beta chain was defined by its CDR3 amino acid sequence together with its V-gene family, and reads without a unique V-gene family were excluded. A later analysis removed several hundred highly shared, low-generation-probability nucleotide sequences to deal with suspected cross-contamination and a sequencing artifact. In a later analysis, a clonal expansion index for each public chain was calculated from normalized within-repertoire ranks of inferred template counts. Generation probabilities in a later analysis came from a VDJ recombination model fitted to out-of-frame rearrangements, and those results were checked against IGoR. A later analysis scored TCR-TCR, TCR-HLA and TCR-CMV co-occurrence with hypergeometric tests, applying a repertoire-size bias correction to TCR pairs. False discovery rates were estimated in a later analysis by permuting HLA or CMV assignments 20 times. In a later analysis, co-occurring TCRs were grouped with DBSCAN, and TCRdist sequence similarity was added when clustering was performed within HLA-allele-positive subsets. Repertoires with fewer than 30,000 or more than 120,000 public chains, plus five repertoires with anomalous nucleotide sharing, were excluded from co-occurrence clustering. TCRdb provides this immuneACCESS table in a form limited to in-frame rearrangements. Some clones are lacking; in checked studies, under half of them reflect an unresolved V gene, and why the rest are absent is not known. The DNA was the basis for D and trimming; V, J and clone size are from that table. For this sample the table gives around 150,000 clones, of which about two thirds were detected only once. Approximately 2.5% of the sample is in the top ten clones.

To note about this clone: It has no known antigen specificity. Qualities for individual bases were not recorded, and no much larger clone is one base off.

What the authors observed across the whole study: Across donors, most TCR sequences were observed very rarely, whereas some public TCRs were present in many individuals. A few of the identified cytomegalovirus-associated TCR beta chains were confirmed in vitro to be specific for cytomegalovirus antigens. According to a later analysis, parvovirus B19, influenza, CMV and Epstein-Barr virus appeared linked to several top co-occurrence clusters. According to the authors, the approach could potentially be generalized to other disease states and immunological phenotypes. Because the 87-base-pair reads could not distinguish some IMGT-functional V segments, including TRBV6-2 and TRBV6-3, those segments were excluded. In a later analysis, TCR association rates were found to vary across HLA loci, with the most associated TCRs seen for DRB1 alleles and the fewest for HLA-C alleles. Most CMV-associated TCR beta chains appeared to be HLA-restricted in a later analysis, and the HLA associations seemed to be driven largely by CMV exposure. The classifier was reported to diagnose cytomegalovirus status with high specificity and sensitivity in both the original cohort and the validation cohort. Compared with the roughly 600-donor mean, donors in an Asian-associated ancestry cluster had fewer N-insertions in productive TCRs, according to a later genetic analysis. An earlier analysis of approximately 500 of the donors showed that most TCR beta V segments appeared in productive rearrangements either about 87% or about 30% of the time, which broadly matched IMGT annotations. Linkage disequilibrium might explain the correlated functional status among segregating V segments, but an unknown experimental factor could not be excluded. Assigning TCR associations to individual alleles was difficult when HLA alleles, especially DR and DQ, strongly co-occurred. A further reported finding was that TCR beta sequences accurately predicted the HLA-A and HLA-B alleles for most subjects in the first cohort. The earlier analysis of fewer than 750 of the donors excluded around 17 rarely observed V segments, including chromosome 9 orphons, because counts were too low. In the study, approximately 150 TCR beta chains were listed as associated with cytomegalovirus. A group of highly shared sequence variants was considered likely to be a technical artifact of the sequencing pipeline. In this cohort, only TCR beta chains were sequenced, and detectable features were limited by the absence of alpha or paired-chain data. Compared with equally common non-associated chains, HLA-associated TCR beta chains in a later analysis were more clonally expanded and had lower generation probabilities. Because some donors lacked HLA typing at each locus, the association tests relied only on the typed subset. A later analysis associated about 18,000 TCR beta sequences with specific HLA alleles at a false discovery rate of 0.05. A later genetic analysis associated a missense DCLRE1C variant with V-gene and J-gene trimming of TCR beta chains, and an independent cohort replicated the association. Presence/absence analyses assumed roughly uniform sequencing depth across donors, an assumption that may not hold. CMV serostatus was the only immune exposure information available for the cohort.

Sequenced input: PBMCs. This receptor was identified in a woman aged 30 to 39 in good health and CMV-seronegative. This receptor chain uses TRBV19 and TRBJ2-1; tentative D gene TRBD2, with 5 bases matching. In nucleotide form, the sequence is TGTGCCAGTAGTATAGATCGAGTGTCTGAGGGTGAGCAGTTCTTC. This sequence encodes CASSIDRVSEGEQFF.